This T cell receptor (beta chain) was obtained from a study of T-cell memory formation after mild COVID-19. General observations from the study: A second wave expanding day 15 to 37 was CD4+-biased; contracting clones were balanced. Clonal second-wave expansions that peaked on day 37 had unconfirmed SARS-CoV-2 specificity.

This CDR3 comprises 14 residues. The V gene's germline CDR1 is SQVTM and CDR2 ANQGSEA. As to this clonotype: What it binds is unknown. The germline gene is not matched at one end of the junction; a read error may be the cause.

TCRdb independently ran MiXCR on the 5' RACE reads; one entry per CDR3 protein. The sample lists about 240,000 distinct CDR3 sequences, approximately 9% seen once, with 20% to 25% in the top ten. The sequence was obtained from a man in his late teens or twenties who had mild COVID-19 (a few samples of this study predate the infection). Cell type and time point are not known. The chain joins TRBV29-1 to TRBJ2-3, with 9 bases that match TRBD2. The sample comprised PBMCs or a T cell subset sorted from them (not recorded which). The CDR3 loop reads CSIEDWAGGDTQYF. CDR3 in DNA: TGCAGCATTGAAGATTGGGCGGGGGGGGATACGCAGTATTTT.